This TCR beta chain was sequenced for a study of T cell changes during pregnancy in multiple sclerosis. Profiled with immunoSEQ multiplex PCR; TCRdb holds only in-frame clones, not every one. In the table there are 65,000 to 85,000 clones, around nine tenths of which are singletons. CDR1 is MNHEY and CDR2 is SVGAGI in the germline V gene. V shed 6 bases and J 2 bases; nucleotides not matched to a gene: 6. CDR3 size: 15 residues. The receptor comes from a female donor with multiple sclerosis, enrolled in a pregnancy study. The chain links TRBV6-5 to TRBJ1-5, with 8 bases lining up with TRBD1. The source was CD4+ T cells from peripheral blood mononuclear cells, collected after pregnancy. CDR3 protein: CASSRGLRGNQPQHF. The CDR3 bases are TGTGCCAGCAGCAGGGGGCTTAGGGGCAATCAGCCCCAGCATTTT.